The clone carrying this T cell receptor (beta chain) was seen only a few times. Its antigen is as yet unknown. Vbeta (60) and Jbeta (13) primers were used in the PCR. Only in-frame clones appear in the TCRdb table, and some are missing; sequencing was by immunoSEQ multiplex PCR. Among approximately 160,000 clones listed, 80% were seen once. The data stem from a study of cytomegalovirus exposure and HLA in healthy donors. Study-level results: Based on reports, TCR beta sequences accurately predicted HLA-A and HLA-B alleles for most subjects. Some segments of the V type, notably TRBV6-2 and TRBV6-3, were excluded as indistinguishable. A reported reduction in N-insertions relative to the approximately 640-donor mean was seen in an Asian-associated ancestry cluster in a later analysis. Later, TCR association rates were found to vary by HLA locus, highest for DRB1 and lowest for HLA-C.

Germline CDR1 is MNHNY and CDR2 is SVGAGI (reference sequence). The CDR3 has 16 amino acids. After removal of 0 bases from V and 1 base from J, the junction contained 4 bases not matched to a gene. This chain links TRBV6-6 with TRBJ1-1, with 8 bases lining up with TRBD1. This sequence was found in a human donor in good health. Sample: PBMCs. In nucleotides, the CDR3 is TGTGCCAGCAGTTACTCGGGACAGGTAGGGAACACTGAAGCTTTCTTT. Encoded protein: CASSYSGQVGNTEAFF.